This entry describes one TCR beta chain. Its antigen is not known. This sample was included in a study of immune cell composition in non-small cell lung cancer. Whole-study results and caveats: About 80% of squamous and around 35% of adenocarcinoma cases had tumour-associated clones >0.5%.

V lost 3 bases to trimming and J lost 4 bases; unmatched junction nucleotides: 0. Per the germline V gene, CDR1 is SGHTA and CDR2 is FQGNSA. The CDR3 covers 13 residues. Normal lung sampling was at least 3 cm from the tumour, as distant as possible. The data were produced by immunoSEQ multiplex PCR, yet TCRdb's version contains in-frame clones alone and is incomplete. The sample has about 1,800 clones; roughly 60% are singletons. The receptor was derived from a human donor with non-small cell lung cancer. The sequenced sample consisted of non-adjacent lung tissue. This sequence joins TRBV7-2 and TRBJ1-1; 9 positions match TRBD1. CDR3 nucleotides: TGTGCCAGCAGCTTGGGACAGGGCACTGAAGCTTTCTTT. As protein: CASSLGQGTEAFF.